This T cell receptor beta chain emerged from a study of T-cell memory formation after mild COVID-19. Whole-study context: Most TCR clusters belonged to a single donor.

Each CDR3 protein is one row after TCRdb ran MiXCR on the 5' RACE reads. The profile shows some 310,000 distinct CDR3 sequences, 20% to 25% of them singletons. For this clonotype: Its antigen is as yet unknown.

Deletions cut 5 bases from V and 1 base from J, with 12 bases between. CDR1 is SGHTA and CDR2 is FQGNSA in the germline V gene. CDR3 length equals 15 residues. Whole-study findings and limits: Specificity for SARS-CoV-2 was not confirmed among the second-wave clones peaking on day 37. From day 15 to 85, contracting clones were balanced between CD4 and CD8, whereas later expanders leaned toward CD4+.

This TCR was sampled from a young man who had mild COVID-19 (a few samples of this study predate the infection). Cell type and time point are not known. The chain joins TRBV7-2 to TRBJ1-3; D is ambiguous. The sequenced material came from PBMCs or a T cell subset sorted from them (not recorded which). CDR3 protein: CASSAQWRSGNTIYF. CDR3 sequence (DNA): TGTGCCAGCAGCGCCCAATGGAGGTCTGGAAACACCATATATTTT.